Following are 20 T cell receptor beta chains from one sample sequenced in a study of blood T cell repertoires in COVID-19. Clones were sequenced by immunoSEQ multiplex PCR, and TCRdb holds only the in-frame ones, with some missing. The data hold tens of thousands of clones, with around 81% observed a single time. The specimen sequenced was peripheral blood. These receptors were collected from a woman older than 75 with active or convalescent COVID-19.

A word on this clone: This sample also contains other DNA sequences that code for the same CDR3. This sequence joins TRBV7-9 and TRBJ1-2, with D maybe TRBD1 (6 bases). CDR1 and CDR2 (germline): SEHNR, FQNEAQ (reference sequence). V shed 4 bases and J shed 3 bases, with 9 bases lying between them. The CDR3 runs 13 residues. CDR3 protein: CASSSAGDYGYTF. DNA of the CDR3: TGTGCCAGCAGCTCCGCAGGGGACTATGGCTACACCTTC. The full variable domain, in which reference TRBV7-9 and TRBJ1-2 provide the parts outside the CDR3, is DTGVSQNPRHKITKRGQNVTFRCDPISEHNRLYWYRQTLGQGPEFLTYFQNEAQLEKSRLLSDRFSAERPKGSFSTLEIQRTEQGDSAMYLCASSSAGDYGYTFGSGTRLTVV.

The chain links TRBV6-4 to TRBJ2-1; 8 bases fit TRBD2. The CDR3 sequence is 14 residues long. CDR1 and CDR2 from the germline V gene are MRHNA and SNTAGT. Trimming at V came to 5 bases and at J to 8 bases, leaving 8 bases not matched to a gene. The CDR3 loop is CASSHGRRGDEQFF. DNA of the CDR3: TGTGCCAGCAGTCACGGACGGCGGGGGGATGAGCAGTTCTTC.

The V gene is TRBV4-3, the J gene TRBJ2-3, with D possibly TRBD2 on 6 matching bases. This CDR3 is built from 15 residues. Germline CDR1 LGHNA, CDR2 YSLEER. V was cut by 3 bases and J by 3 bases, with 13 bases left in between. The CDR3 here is CASSQFGRGTDTQYF. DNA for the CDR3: TGCGCCAGCAGCCAGTTCGGCCGGGGGACAGATACGCAGTATTTT.

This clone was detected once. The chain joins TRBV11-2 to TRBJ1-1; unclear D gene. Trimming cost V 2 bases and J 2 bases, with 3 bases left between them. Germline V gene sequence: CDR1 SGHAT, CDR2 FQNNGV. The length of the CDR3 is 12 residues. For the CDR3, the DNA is TGTGCCAGCAGCTTACAAAACACTGAAGCTTTCTTT. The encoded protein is CASSLQNTEAFF.

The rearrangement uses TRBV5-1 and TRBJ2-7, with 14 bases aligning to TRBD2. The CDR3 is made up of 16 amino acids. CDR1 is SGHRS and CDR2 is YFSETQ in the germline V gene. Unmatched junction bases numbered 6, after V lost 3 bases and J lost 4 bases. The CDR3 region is CASSSGTSGGRYEQYF. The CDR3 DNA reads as TGCGCCAGCAGCTCGGGGACTAGCGGGGGAAGGTACGAGCAGTACTTC.

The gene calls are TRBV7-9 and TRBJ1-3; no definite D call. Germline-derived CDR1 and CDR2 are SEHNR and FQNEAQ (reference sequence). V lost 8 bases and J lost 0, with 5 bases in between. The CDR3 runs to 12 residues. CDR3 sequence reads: CASSGSGNTIYF. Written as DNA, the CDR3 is TGTGCCAGCTCGGGCTCTGGAAACACCATATATTTT.

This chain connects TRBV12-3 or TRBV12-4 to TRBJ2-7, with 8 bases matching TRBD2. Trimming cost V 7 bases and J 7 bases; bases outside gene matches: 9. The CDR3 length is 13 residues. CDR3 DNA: TGTGCCAGCACCCCTTCGGGGGGGAGAGAGCAGTACTTC. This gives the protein CASTPSGGREQYF.

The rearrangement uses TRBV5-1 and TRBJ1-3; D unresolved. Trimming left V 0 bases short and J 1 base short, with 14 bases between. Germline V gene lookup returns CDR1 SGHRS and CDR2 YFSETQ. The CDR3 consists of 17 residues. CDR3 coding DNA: TGCGCCAGCAGCTTGGATCCGGGATTGGGGTCTGGAAACACCATATATTTT. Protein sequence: CASSLDPGLGSGNTIYF.

CDR3 residues: CASSQRSVTGPTGELFF. The DNA for the CDR3 is TGCGCCAGCAGCCAAAGATCCGTGACAGGGCCCACCGGGGAGCTGTTTTTT. The rearrangement links TRBV4-1 to TRBJ2-2; TRBD1 matches 7 bases. Trimming removed 2 bases from V and 4 bases from J; junction bases left unmatched: 10. CDR3 length: 17 residues. Germline CDR1 reads MGHRA; CDR2 reads YSYEKL.

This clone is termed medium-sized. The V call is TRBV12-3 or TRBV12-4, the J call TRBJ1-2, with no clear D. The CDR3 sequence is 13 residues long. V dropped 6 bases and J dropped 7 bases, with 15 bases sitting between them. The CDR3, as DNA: TGTGCCAGCAGACAGACCACCATACCTGGCTACACCTTC. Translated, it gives CASRQTTIPGYTF.

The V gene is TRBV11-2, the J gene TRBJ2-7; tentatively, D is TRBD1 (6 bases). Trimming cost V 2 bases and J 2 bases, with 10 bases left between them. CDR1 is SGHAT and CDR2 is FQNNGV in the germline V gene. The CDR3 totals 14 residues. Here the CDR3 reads CASSLWTEAYEQYF. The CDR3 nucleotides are TGTGCCAGCAGCTTATGGACAGAGGCCTACGAGCAGTACTTC.

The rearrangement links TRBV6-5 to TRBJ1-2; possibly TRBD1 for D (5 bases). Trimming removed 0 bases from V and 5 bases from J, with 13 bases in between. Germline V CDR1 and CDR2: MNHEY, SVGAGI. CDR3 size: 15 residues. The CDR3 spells CASSYSRGKGYGYTF. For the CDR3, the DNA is TGTGCCAGCAGTTACTCACGGGGGAAGGGGTATGGCTACACCTTC.

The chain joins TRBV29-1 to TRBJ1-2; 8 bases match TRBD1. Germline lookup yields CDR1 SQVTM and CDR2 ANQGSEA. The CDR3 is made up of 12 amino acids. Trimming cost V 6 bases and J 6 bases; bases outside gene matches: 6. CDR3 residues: CSVGTGVDGYTF. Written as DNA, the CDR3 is TGCAGCGTAGGGACAGGCGTCGATGGCTACACCTTC.

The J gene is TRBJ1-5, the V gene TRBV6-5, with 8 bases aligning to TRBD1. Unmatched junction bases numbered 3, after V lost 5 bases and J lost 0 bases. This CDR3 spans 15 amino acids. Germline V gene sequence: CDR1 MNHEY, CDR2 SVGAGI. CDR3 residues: CASSRDRYSNQPQHF. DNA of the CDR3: TGTGCCAGCAGTCGGGACAGGTATAGCAATCAGCCCCAGCATTTT.

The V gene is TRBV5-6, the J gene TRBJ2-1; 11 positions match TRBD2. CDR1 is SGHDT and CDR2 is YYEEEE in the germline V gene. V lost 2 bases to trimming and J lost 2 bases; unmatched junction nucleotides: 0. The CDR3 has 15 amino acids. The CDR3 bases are TGTGCCAGCAGCTTTAGCGGGGGGGCCTACAATGAGCAGTTCTTC. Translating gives CASSFSGGAYNEQFF.

CDR3 amino acids: CASSQDQLGANTEAFF. The CDR3 region has the DNA TGTGCCAGCAGCCAAGATCAGCTGGGAGCGAACACTGAAGCTTTCTTT. The V gene is TRBV3-1 (or the pseudogene TRBV3-2), the J gene TRBJ1-1, with no clear D. V lost 0 bases to trimming and J lost 1 base, with 12 bases between them. CDR1 LGHDT and CDR2 YNNKEL come from the germline V gene (reference sequence). The CDR3 contains 16 residues.

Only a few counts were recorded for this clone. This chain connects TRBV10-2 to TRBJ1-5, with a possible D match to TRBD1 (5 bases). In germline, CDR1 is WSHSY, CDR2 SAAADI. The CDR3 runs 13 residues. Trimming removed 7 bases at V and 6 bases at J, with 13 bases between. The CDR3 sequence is CASTPTAGQPQHF. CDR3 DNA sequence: TGCGCCAGCACCCCGACAGCTGGTCAGCCCCAGCATTTT.

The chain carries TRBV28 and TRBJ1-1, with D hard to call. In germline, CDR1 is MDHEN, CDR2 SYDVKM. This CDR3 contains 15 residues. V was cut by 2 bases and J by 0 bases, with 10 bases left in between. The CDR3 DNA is TGTGCCAGCAGTTTAGGAGCTGTGGTGAACACTGAAGCTTTCTTT. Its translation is CASSLGAVVNTEAFF.

Here the CDR3 reads CASNLRGGYTYGYTF. The CDR3 DNA sequence: TGTGCCAGCAACCTAAGGGGAGGTTATACCTATGGCTACACCTTC. The rearrangement links TRBV6-5 to TRBJ1-2; D may be TRBD1 (5 bases). This CDR3 is 15 amino acids long. Germline loops: CDR1 MNHEY, CDR2 SVGAGI. V dropped 7 bases and J dropped 4 bases, with 19 bases sitting between them.

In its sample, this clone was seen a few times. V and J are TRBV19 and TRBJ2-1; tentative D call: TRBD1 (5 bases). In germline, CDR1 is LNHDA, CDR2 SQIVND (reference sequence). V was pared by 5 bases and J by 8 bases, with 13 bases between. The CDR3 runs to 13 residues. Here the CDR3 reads CASSVQASDEQFF. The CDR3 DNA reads TGTGCCAGTAGTGTACAGGCCAGCGATGAGCAGTTCTTC.